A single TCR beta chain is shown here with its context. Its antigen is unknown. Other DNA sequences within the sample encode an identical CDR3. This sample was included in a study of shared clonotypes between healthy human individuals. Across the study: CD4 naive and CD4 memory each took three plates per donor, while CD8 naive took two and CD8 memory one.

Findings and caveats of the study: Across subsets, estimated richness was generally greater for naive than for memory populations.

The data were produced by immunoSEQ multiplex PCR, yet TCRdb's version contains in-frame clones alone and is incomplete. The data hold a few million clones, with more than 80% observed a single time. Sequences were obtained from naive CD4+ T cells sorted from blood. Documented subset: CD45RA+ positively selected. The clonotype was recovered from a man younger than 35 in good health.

As DNA, the CDR3 is TGTGCCAGCTCACCTCCAACTAGCGGAAACACAGATACGCAGTATTTT. Amino acids: CASSPPTSGNTDTQYF. The V gene is TRBV18, the J gene TRBJ2-3; 8 nucleotides align to TRBD2. Germline V lookup: CDR1 KGHSH, CDR2 LQKENI. The length of the CDR3 is 16 residues. After removal of 3 bases from V and 2 bases from J, the junction contained 7 bases not matched to a gene.